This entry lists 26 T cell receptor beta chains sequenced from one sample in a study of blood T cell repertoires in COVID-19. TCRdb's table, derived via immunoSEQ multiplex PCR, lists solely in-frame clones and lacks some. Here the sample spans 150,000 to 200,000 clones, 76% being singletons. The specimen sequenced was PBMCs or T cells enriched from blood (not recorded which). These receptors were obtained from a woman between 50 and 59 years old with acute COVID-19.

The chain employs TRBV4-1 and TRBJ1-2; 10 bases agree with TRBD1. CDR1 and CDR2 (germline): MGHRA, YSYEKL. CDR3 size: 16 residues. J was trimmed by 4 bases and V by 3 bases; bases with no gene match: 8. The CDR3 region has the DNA TGCGCCAGCAGCCAGCCGACAGGGGGCGGGAGCTATGGCTACACCTTC. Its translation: CASSQPTGGGSYGYTF.

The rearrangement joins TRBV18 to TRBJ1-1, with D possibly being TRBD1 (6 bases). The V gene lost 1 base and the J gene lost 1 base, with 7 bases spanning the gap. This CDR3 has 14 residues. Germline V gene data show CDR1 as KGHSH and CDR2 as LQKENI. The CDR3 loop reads CASSPRTANTEAFF. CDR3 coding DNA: TGTGCCAGCTCACCACGGACAGCGAACACTGAAGCTTTCTTT.

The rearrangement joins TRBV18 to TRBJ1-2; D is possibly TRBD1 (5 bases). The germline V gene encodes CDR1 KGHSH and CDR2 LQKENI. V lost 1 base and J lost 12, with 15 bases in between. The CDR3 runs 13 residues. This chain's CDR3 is CASSPQSDSGNTF. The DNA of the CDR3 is TGTGCCAGCTCACCACAGTCTGACAGTGGTAACACCTTC.

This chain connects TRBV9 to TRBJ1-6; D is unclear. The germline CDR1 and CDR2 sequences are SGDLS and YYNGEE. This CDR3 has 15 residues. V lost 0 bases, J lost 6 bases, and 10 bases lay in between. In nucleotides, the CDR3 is TGTGCCAGCAGCGTAGAGGCGAGGGTTAATTCACCCCTCCACTTT. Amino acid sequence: CASSVEARVNSPLHF.

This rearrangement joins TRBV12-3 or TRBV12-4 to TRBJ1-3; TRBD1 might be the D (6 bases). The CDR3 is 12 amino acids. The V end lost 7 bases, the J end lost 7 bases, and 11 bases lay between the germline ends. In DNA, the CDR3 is TGTGCCAGCACCCAGGACAGTAACACCATATATTTT. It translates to CASTQDSNTIYF.

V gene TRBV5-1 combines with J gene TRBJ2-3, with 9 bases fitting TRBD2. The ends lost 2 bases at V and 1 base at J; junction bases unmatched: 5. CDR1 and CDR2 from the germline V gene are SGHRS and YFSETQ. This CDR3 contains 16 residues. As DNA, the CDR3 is TGCGCCAGCAGCTTACCAGAGCGGGGGGGCACAGATACGCAGTATTTT. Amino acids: CASSLPERGGTDTQYF.

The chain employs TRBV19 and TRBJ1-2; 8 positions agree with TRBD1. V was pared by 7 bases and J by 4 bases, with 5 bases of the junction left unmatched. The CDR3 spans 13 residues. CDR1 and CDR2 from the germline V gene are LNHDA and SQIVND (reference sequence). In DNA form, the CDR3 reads TGTGCCAGTATGGGACAGGAGATCTATGGCTACACCTTC. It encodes CASMGQEIYGYTF.

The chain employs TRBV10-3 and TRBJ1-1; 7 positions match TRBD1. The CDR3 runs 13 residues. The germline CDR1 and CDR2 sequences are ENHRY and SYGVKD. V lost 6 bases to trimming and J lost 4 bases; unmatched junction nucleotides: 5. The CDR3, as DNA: TGTGCCATCAGCAAGACAGGGTCCACTGAAGCTTTCTTT. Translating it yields CAISKTGSTEAFF.

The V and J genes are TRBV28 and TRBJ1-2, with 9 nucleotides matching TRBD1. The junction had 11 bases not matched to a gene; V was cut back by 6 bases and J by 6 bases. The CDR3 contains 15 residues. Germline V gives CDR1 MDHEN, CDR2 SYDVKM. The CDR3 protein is CASSSPGTGRDGYTF. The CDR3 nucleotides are TGTGCCAGCAGCTCCCCCGGGACAGGGCGTGATGGCTACACCTTC.

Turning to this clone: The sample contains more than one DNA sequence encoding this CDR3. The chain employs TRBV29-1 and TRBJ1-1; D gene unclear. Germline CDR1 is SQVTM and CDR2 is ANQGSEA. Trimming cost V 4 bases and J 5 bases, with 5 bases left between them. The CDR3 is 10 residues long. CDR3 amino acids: CSVGRTEAFF. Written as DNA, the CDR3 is TGCAGCGTTGGGCGGACTGAAGCTTTCTTT. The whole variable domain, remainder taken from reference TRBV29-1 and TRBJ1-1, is SAVISQKPSRDICQRGTSLTIQCQVDSQVTMMFWYRQQPGQSLTLIATANQGSEATYESGFVIDKFPISRPNLTFSTLTVSNMSPEDSSIYLCSVGRTEAFFGQGTRLTVV.

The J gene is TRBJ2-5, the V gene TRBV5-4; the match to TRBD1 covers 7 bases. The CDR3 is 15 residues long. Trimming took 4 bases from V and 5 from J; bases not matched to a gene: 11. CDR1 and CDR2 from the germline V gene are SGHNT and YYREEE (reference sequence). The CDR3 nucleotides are TGTGCCAGCAGCCCGACGGGCGTCAGGGGGGAGACCCAGTACTTC. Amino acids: CASSPTGVRGETQYF.

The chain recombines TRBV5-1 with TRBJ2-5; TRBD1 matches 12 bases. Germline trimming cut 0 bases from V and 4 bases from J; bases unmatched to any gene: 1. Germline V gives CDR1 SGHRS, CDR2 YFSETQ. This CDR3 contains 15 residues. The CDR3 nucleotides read TGCGCCAGCAGCTTGGGGGGACAGGGGGCAGAGACCCAGTACTTC. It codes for CASSLGGQGAETQYF.

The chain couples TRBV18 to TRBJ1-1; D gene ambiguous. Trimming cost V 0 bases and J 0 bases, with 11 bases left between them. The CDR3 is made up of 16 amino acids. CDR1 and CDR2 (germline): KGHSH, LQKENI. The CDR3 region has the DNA TGTGCCAGCTCACCACCTATGGGCAGGATGAACACTGAAGCTTTCTTT. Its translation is CASSPPMGRMNTEAFF.

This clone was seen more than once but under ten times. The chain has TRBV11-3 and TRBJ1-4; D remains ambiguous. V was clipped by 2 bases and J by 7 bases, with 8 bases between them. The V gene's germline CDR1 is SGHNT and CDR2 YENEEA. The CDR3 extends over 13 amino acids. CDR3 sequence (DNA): TGTGCCAGCAGCTTAACCCCGGGTGAAAAACTGTTTTTT. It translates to CASSLTPGEKLFF.

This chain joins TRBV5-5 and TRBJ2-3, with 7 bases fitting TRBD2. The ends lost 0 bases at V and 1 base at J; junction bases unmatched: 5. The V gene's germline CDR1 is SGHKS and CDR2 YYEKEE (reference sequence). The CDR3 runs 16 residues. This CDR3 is CASSLVGAGGTDTQYF. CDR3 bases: TGTGCCAGCAGCTTGGTTGGGGCGGGGGGCACAGATACGCAGTATTTT.

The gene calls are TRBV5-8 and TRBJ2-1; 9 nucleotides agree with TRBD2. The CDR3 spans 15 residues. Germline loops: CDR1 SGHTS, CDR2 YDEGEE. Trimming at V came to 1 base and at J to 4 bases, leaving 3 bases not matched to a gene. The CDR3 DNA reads TGTGCCAGCAGCTTGTGGCGGGGGGGGTACAATGAGCAGTTCTTC. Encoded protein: CASSLWRGGYNEQFF.

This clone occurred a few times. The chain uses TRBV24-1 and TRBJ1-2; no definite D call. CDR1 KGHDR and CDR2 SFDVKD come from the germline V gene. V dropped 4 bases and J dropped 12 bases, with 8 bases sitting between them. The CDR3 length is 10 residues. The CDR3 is CATSDPVNTF. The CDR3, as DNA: TGTGCCACCAGTGACCCCGTAAACACCTTC.

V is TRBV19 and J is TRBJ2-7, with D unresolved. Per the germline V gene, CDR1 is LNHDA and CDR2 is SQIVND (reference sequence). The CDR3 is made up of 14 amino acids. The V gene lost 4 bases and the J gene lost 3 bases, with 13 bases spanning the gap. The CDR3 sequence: CASSTRDGDYEQYV. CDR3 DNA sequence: TGTGCCAGTAGTACCCGAGACGGAGACTACGAGCAGTACGTC.

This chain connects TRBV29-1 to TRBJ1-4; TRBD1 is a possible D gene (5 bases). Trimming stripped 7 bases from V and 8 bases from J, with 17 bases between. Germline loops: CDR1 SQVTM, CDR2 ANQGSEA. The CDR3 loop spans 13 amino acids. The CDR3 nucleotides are TGCAGCGCCGCCCCAAGGGCAGGGGAAAAACTGTTTTTT. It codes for CSAAPRAGEKLFF.

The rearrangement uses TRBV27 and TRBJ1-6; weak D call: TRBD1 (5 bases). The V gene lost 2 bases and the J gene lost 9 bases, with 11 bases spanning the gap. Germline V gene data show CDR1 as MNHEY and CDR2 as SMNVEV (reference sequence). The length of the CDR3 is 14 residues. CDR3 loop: CASSLQGARSPLHF. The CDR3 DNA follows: TGTGCCAGCAGTTTACAAGGGGCCCGTTCACCCCTCCACTTT.

In DNA form, the CDR3 reads TGTGCCAGCAGCCAAGATGAGTTCTCGGGGGGCGCGGACTATGGCTACACCTTC. This encodes CASSQDEFSGGADYGYTF. This chain uses TRBV14 with TRBJ1-2; tentative D call: TRBD1 (6 bases). V dropped 0 bases and J dropped 3 bases, with 20 bases sitting between them. The CDR3 is 18 residues long. In germline, CDR1 is SGHDN, CDR2 FVKESK. Combining the CDR3 with reference TRBV14 and TRBJ1-2 gives the whole variable domain EAGVTQFPSHSVIEKGQTVTLRCDPISGHDNLYWYRRVMGKEIKFLLHFVKESKQDESGMPNNRFLAERTGGTYSTLKVQPAELEDSGVYFCASSQDEFSGGADYGYTFGSGTRLTVV.

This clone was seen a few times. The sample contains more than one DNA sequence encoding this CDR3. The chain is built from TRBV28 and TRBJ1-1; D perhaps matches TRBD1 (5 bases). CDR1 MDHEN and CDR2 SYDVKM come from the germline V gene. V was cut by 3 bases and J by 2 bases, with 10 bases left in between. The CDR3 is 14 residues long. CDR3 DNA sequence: TGTGCCAGCAGTTTCCCAGACAGAAACACTGAAGCTTTCTTT. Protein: CASSFPDRNTEAFF.

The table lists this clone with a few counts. The DNA for the CDR3 is TGTGCCAGCAGTGAACTAGGACAGGGGTTCGGATCTAATGGCTACACCTTC. Its translation: CASSELGQGFGSNGYTF. The rearrangement links TRBV6-1 to TRBJ1-2; TRBD1 matches 9 bases. The CDR3 sequence is 17 residues long. Germline CDR1 is MNHNS and CDR2 is SASEGT. V lost 2 bases and J lost 6; bases outside the gene matches: 13.

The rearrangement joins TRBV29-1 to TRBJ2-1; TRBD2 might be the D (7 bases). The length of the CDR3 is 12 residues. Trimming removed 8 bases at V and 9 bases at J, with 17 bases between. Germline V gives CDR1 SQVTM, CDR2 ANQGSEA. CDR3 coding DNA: TGCAGCTTCCGGAGGGGGGGCTCTGAGCAGTTCTTC. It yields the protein CSFRRGGSEQFF.

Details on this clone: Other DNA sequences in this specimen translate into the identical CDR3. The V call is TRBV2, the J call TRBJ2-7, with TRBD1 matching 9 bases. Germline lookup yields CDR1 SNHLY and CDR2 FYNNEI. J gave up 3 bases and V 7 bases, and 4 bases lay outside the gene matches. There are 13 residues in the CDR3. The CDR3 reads CASNRDRDYEQYV. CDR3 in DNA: TGTGCCAGCAATAGGGACAGGGACTACGAGCAGTACGTC.

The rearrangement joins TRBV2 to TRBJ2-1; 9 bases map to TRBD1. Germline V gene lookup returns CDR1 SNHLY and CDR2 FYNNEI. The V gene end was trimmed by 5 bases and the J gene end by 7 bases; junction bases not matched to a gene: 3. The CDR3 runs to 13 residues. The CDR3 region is CASSSQGANEQFF. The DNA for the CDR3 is TGTGCCAGCAGTTCACAGGGGGCGAATGAGCAGTTCTTC.